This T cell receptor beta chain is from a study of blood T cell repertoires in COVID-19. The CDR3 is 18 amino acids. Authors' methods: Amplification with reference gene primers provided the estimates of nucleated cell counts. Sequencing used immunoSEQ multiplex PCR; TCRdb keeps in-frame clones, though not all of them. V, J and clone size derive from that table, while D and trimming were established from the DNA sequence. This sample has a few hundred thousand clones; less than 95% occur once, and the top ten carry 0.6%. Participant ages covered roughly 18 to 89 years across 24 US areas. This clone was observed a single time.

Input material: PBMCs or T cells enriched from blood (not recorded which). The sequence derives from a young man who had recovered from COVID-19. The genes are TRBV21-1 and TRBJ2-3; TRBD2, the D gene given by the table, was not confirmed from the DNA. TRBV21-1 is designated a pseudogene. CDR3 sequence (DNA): TGTGCCAGCAGCGCGAGAGGGACTAGCGGGGGATCGACAGATACGCAGTATTTT. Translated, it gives CASSARGTSGGSTDTQYF.